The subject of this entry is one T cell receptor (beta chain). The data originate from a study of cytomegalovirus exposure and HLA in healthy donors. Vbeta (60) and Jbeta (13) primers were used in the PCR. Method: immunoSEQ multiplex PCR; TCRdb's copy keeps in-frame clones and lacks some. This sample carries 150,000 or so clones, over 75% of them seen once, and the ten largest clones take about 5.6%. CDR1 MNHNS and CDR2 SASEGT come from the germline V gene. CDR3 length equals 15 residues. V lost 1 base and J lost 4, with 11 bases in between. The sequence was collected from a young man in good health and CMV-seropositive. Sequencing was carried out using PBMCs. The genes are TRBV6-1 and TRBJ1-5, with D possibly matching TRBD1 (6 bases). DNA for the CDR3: TGTGCCAGCAGTGAAGGGACAGCGAGAAATCAGCCCCAGCATTTT. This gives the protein CASSEGTARNQPQHF.